This T cell receptor (beta chain) derives from a study of blood T cell repertoires in COVID-19. In the study overall: Collection of acute and convalescent COVID-19 samples took place in the United States, Italy and Spain. PBMCs, B-cell-depleted T cells, or T cells were the source of the cDNA or gDNA that made up the material.

Per the original data handling: Estimation of nucleated cell counts was performed using reference gene primer amplification. The data were produced by immunoSEQ multiplex PCR, yet TCRdb's version contains in-frame clones alone and is incomplete. V, J and clone size reflect that table, while D and trimming were determined from the DNA. The profile shows some 350,000 clones, over 70% of them singletons. Seattle's enrolled individuals joined amid active infection and were then monitored longitudinally. This clone was observed a single time. The receptor was derived from a woman aged 50 to 60 with COVID-19, enrolled during active disease. Sequencing was carried out using peripheral blood.

The CDR3 region has the DNA TGTGCCAGCAGTTCGAACCCCCGGGACAGGGGGTTCGTAGAGACCCAGTACTTC. Amino acids: CASSSNPRDRGFVETQYF. V usage is TRBV27 and J usage is TRBJ2-5, with TRBD1 matching over 11 bases. The CDR3 covers 18 residues. With 4 bases clipped from V and 4 bases from J, the junction kept 14 bases outside the gene matches. CDR1 is MNHEY and CDR2 is SMNVEV in the germline V gene (reference sequence).